This TCR beta chain was recorded in a study of blood T cell repertoires in COVID-19. Method: immunoSEQ multiplex PCR; TCRdb's copy keeps in-frame clones and lacks some. The repertoire consists of under 35,000 clones, with 78% occurring once and the leading ten covering around a third. The CDR3 extends over 13 amino acids. The germline V gene encodes CDR1 SQVTM and CDR2 ANQGSEA. The V and J ends lost 6 bases and 1 base, in that order; junction bases with no gene match: 6. The source of this sequence is an older man with acute or convalescent COVID-19. The source material was peripheral blood. The chain links TRBV29-1 to TRBJ2-7; 7 bases are a match to TRBD1. For the CDR3, the DNA is TGCAGCGTCCAGGGGGTAGGGTCCTACGAGCAGTACTTC. Translating gives CSVQGVGSYEQYF.